Given below is one T cell receptor beta chain in context. The CDR3 spans 17 residues. The germline V gene has CDR1 LNHNV and CDR2 YYDKDF (reference sequence). V lost 5 bases to trimming and J lost 2 bases, with 19 bases between them. Recovery among Cohort 3 donors was established by two negative PCRs, clearance, or symptom resolution. Original processing methods: Cell counts per sample came from amplifying reference gene primers. The protocol was immunoSEQ multiplex PCR, while the TCRdb copy is restricted to in-frame clones and leaves out a portion. The D gene and trimming were derived from the DNA, and the V and J assignments and clone size from that table. The data show a few hundred thousand clones, with roughly nine tenths seen just once and roughly 1% held by the top ten. The record originates from a study of blood T cell repertoires in COVID-19.

The sequence came from a woman aged 30 to 39 who had recovered from COVID-19. Sequenced sample: PBMCs or T cells enriched from blood (not recorded which). This chain joins TRBV15 and TRBJ1-5, with a possible D match to TRBD1 (6 bases). CDR3 nucleotide sequence: TGTGCCACCAGCCGAGGGGGGGGCTATTCGGGCAATCAGCCCCAGCATTTT. It yields the protein CATSRGGGYSGNQPQHF.